This TCR beta chain was captured in a study of OX40 agonist ivuxolimab in advanced cancers. General study findings and limits: Clonal expansion by week 6 occurred in CD4+ and CD8+ blood T cells (at 0.1 to 3.0 mg/kg). Some of the lowest clonal expansion was seen in partial responders at 0.1-3.0 mg/kg. More expanded clones were seen, on average, in CD8+ T cells than in CD4+.

V shed 10 bases and J 7 bases; nucleotides not matched to a gene: 7. Germline-derived CDR1 and CDR2 are MNHNS and SASEGT. The CDR3 is 13 amino acids. This clone was observed once. Antigen specificity is unknown. Sequenced by immunoSEQ multiplex PCR; TCRdb stores in-frame clones only, minus some. The sample holds roughly 46,000 clones, 88% seen once. The sample in question was CD4+ or CD8+ T cells sorted from blood, obtained in a trial of the OX40 agonist ivuxolimab. The receptor comes from an adult with an advanced solid tumor such as melanoma, head and neck, liver or kidney cancer. This chain joins TRBV6-1 and TRBJ2-1; 10 bases map to TRBD1. The CDR3 here is CATTGQGKNEQFF. In DNA form, the CDR3 reads TGTGCCACCACGGGACAGGGGAAAAATGAGCAGTTCTTC.